This T cell receptor beta chain was captured by sequencing in a study of T cells after yellow fever vaccination. General study findings and limits: Boosting was followed by the reappearance of most primary-vaccination clones (approximately 95% CD4, roughly 90% CD8). Weaker overall was a secondary response that nonetheless peaked faster, on day 5 versus 15.

V was clipped by 5 bases and J by 5 bases, with 18 bases between them. From germline, CDR1 is DFQATT and CDR2 SNEGSKA (reference sequence). CDR3 size: 14 residues. This clonotype was counted a few times. Its antigen is as yet unknown. From the 5' RACE reads, TCRdb called clonotypes with MiXCR, one entry per CDR3 protein. The sample holds 150,000 to 200,000 distinct CDR3 sequences; approximately 6.2% are singletons and the top ten take about 2.8%. This chain connects TRBV20-1 to TRBJ1-1; D remains ambiguous. The sequence was obtained from a man between 18 and 29 years old who received the YFV17D yellow fever vaccine. The sample in question was CD4+ T cells sorted from PBMCs, obtained on the day of the first yellow fever vaccination. The CDR3 DNA reads as TGCAGTGCTCGACCTCCAGCCCGGGGAACTGAAGCTTTCTTT. Its translation: CSARPPARGTEAFF.